This T cell receptor (beta chain) was profiled in a study of identical twins. TCRdb processed the 5' RACE reads anew with MiXCR; each CDR3 protein has one entry. The sample carries roughly 230,000 distinct CDR3 sequences, around 8.3% recorded once. Regarding the study as a whole: In monozygotic twins, models underestimated the sharing of out-of-frame TCR alpha.

Trimming cost V 1 base and J 10 bases, with 8 bases left between them. CDR1 and CDR2 (germline): MGHDK, SYGVNS. CDR3 length equals 12 residues. This clonotype has at least ten counts. Its target is unknown. These data also featured in a second study, about yellow fever vaccine responses in identical twins. According to that study: Twin vaccine T cell responses reportedly seemed partly convergent, partly personalized.

The V and J genes are TRBV25-1 and TRBJ2-1; no clear D. Sequencing was done on a sample of CD8+ T cells sorted from blood. This TCR was sampled from a woman between 18 and 30 years old in good health. Here the CDR3 DNA reads TGTGCCAGCAGTGAATCAGAAGCGGAGCAGTTCTTC. Protein product: CASSESEAEQFF.